This TCR beta chain comes out of a study of PD-1 blockade in mismatch repair-deficient tumors (dated by TCRdb to 2015 to 2018). Background for the entire study: Between late 2013 and September 2016, the trial enrolled 70 to 100 consecutive patients with more than 10 mismatch repair-deficient cancer types, every one of whom had been previously treated and was progressing. Deep sequencing of TCR CDR3 regions was used to track tumor-associated T cell clones in peripheral blood of patients responding to PD-1 blockade. Findings and caveats that apply to the study as a whole: Rapid expansion after pembrolizumab followed by contraction, generally before radiologic responses, was shown by tumor-resident clones, which were often undetectable in blood before treatment.

The time point label of this sample denotes: peripheral blood 12 weeks after first pembrolizumab dose. Mismatch repair deficiency in every enrolled patient was established by polymerase chain reaction or immunohistochemistry. TCR sequencing was carried out for three patients who responded to pembrolizumab therapy. Pembrolizumab PD-1 blockade was prospectively tested in advanced mismatch repair-deficient cancers, regardless of tissue of origin, in the phase II trial. Serial peripheral blood T cell samples were collected before and at multiple times after starting PD-1 blockade. Blood sampling times were expressed in weeks after the first pembrolizumab dose. V ends up 2 bases short and J 3 bases short, with an unmatched junction base count of 21. From its cysteine to its phenylalanine, the CDR3 spans 22 amino acids. Just CDR3 DNA is preserved here, 66 bases in frame from base 1. Via the germline V gene, CDR1 is MGHRA and CDR2 YSYEKL.

Worth noting for this clone: The clone's antigen remains unknown. Within one base of it there is no much larger clone, and no base qualities were kept.

Library construction relied on the immunoSEQ multiplex PCR assay. TCRdb provides this immuneACCESS table in a form limited to in-frame rearrangements. Some clones are lacking; in checked studies, under half of them reflect an unresolved V gene, and why the rest are absent is not known. Across this sample there are around 23,000 clones, with 83% seen only once. The top ten clones comprise 20% to 25% of the sample. This receptor was obtained from an adult with mismatch repair-deficient cancer. Rearrangement joined TRBV4-1 to TRBJ2-1, with 11 bases matching TRBD2. Source: peripheral blood, taken 12 weeks after starting pembrolizumab. This receptor carries the CDR3 CASSQFAIWPSGRLRLYNEQFF. The DNA sequence is given as TGCGCCAGCAGCCAATTTGCCATATGGCCTAGCGGGAGGTTACGGCTCTACAATGAGCAGTTCTTC.